The next 21 T cell receptor beta chains were all read from a single sample in a study of blood T cell repertoires in COVID-19. Libraries were prepared by immunoSEQ multiplex PCR; TCRdb keeps only in-frame clonotypes and omits some of them. Of hundreds of thousands of clones listed, 86% are singletons. Source material: PBMCs or T cells enriched from blood (not recorded which). These receptors were taken from a man aged 25 to 40 who had recovered from COVID-19.

The V call is TRBV5-1, the J call TRBJ1-2, with 8 nucleotides matching TRBD1. Germline CDR1 is SGHRS and CDR2 is YFSETQ. The J segment lost 8 bases and the V segment lost 3 bases, leaving 9 bases of the junction unmatched. This CDR3 spans 14 amino acids. CDR3 sequence: CASSSYTGGEGYTF. In DNA form, the CDR3 reads TGCGCCAGCAGCTCTTACACAGGGGGTGAGGGCTACACCTTC. Looking up the rest from reference TRBV5-1 and TRBJ1-2 gives the full variable domain: KAGVTQTPRYLIKTRGQQVTLSCSPISGHRSVSWYQQTPGQGLQFLFEYFSETQRNKGNFPGRFSGRQFSNSRSEMNVSTLELGDSALYLCASSSYTGGEGYTFGSGTRLTVV.

The table lists this clone with a count of one. The gene calls are TRBV7-8 and TRBJ2-7; tentative D call: TRBD1 (6 bases). The V gene lost 2 bases and the J gene lost 0 bases, with 11 bases spanning the gap. The CDR3 spans 15 residues. Germline V gene data show CDR1 as SGHVS and CDR2 as FQNEAQ. The CDR3 DNA follows: TGTGCCAGCAGCTTAAACAGGGAGAGCTCCTACGAGCAGTACTTC. Translating it yields CASSLNRESSYEQYF.

V is TRBV5-1 and J is TRBJ1-1, with D unresolved. Germline lookup yields CDR1 SGHRS and CDR2 YFSETQ. There are 12 residues in the CDR3. The V and J ends lost 7 bases and 3 bases respectively, with 10 bases between them. CDR3 loop: CASGPIYTEAFF. The CDR3 DNA sequence: TGCGCCAGCGGTCCTATCTACACTGAAGCTTTCTTT.

The chain joins TRBV28 to TRBJ2-1, with TRBD2 matching over 10 bases. Germline V CDR1 and CDR2: MDHEN, SYDVKM. CDR3 length equals 15 residues. V shed 5 bases, J shed 8 bases, and the junction held 9 bases outside the gene matches. The CDR3 region has the DNA TGTGCCAGCAGTCATGAGCGGGGGGGCCTAGATGAGCAGTTCTTC. Translation gives CASSHERGGLDEQFF.

The chain links TRBV19 to TRBJ1-2; TRBD1 is a possible D gene (5 bases). CDR1 is LNHDA, CDR2 SQIVND, per germline (reference sequence). V was cut by 1 base and J by 4 bases, with 13 bases left in between. The CDR3 consists of 15 residues. CDR3 sequence reads: CASSIAGGSSYGYTF. CDR3 DNA: TGTGCCAGTAGTATAGCGGGGGGTTCGTCCTATGGCTACACCTTC.

The chain couples TRBV5-6 to TRBJ2-1; 7 bases fit TRBD2. The V segment lost 3 bases and the J segment 0 bases; nucleotides outside the gene matches: 3. The CDR3 totals 15 residues. CDR1 SGHDT and CDR2 YYEEEE come from the germline V gene. CDR3 sequence (DNA): TGTGCCAGCAGCTCCTCGGGGGGCTCCTACAATGAGCAGTTCTTC. Its protein product is CASSSSGGSYNEQFF.

V usage is TRBV6-6 and J usage is TRBJ1-1, with TRBD1 matching over 8 bases. The trim removed 5 bases at V and 4 bases at J, leaving 6 bases unmatched. Germline V CDR1 and CDR2: MNHNY, SVGAGI (reference sequence). The CDR3 is 14 amino acids. CDR3: CASSTVTGATEAFF. DNA for the CDR3: TGTGCCAGCAGTACCGTGACAGGGGCCACTGAAGCTTTCTTT.

This clone was recorded once. The J gene is TRBJ2-1, the V gene TRBV3-1 (or the pseudogene TRBV3-2); possible D gene TRBD2, 5 bases. CDR3 size: 14 residues. Germline CDR1 is LGHDT and CDR2 is YNNKEL (reference sequence). Trimming cost V 4 bases and J 9 bases, with 16 bases left between them. This CDR3 reads CASSPSPKRTEQFF. In DNA, the CDR3 is TGTGCCAGCAGCCCCAGCCCTAAGCGGACTGAGCAGTTCTTC.

CDR3 residues: CASYHRTGGDQPQHF. Written as DNA, the CDR3 is TGTGCCAGCTACCACCGGACAGGGGGCGATCAGCCCCAGCATTTT. This chain links TRBV6-6 with TRBJ1-5, with 11 bases lining up with TRBD1. CDR1 and CDR2 (germline): MNHNY, SVGAGI (reference sequence). V was pared by 8 bases and J by 5 bases, with 8 bases of the junction left unmatched. The CDR3 contains 15 residues.

This clone was seen repeatedly, ten times or more. The J gene is TRBJ1-5, the V gene TRBV27, with 7 positions matching TRBD1. The CDR3 loop spans 15 amino acids. CDR1 is MNHEY and CDR2 is SMNVEV in the germline V gene (reference sequence). V shed 5 bases, J shed 4 bases, and the junction held 8 bases outside the gene matches. The CDR3 sequence: CASSPSRGTNQPQHF. The CDR3 DNA follows: TGTGCCAGCAGTCCCAGCAGGGGGACGAATCAGCCCCAGCATTTT.

This chain uses TRBV15 with TRBJ2-2; D is possibly TRBD2 (5 bases). CDR1 and CDR2 from the germline V gene are LNHNV and YYDKDF (reference sequence). Trimming removed 0 bases from V and 7 bases from J, with 12 bases in between. This CDR3 spans 15 amino acids. The CDR3, as DNA: TGTGCCACCAGCAGAGATGGGAGTAACGGCGGGGAGCTGTTTTTT. Translated, it gives CATSRDGSNGGELFF.

This sequence joins TRBV29-1 and TRBJ2-7; TRBD2 agrees at 11 bases. CDR1 is SQVTM, CDR2 ANQGSEA, per germline. This CDR3 contains 15 residues. Trimming cost V 2 bases and J 0 bases; bases outside gene matches: 3. Here the CDR3 DNA reads TGCAGCGTTGAACAACTAGCGGGAGCCTCCTACGAGCAGTACTTC. It translates to CSVEQLAGASYEQYF.

The rearrangement links TRBV6-5 to TRBJ1-2, with D hard to call. V was trimmed by 0 bases and J by 4 bases, leaving 15 bases between them. The CDR3 spans 16 residues. Germline-derived CDR1 and CDR2 are MNHEY and SVGAGI. CDR3 protein: CASSYSSARLSYGYTF. CDR3 coding DNA: TGTGCCAGCAGTTACTCGAGCGCCAGACTCTCCTATGGCTACACCTTC.

V is TRBV3-1 (or the pseudogene TRBV3-2) and J is TRBJ1-1, with 11 bases aligning to TRBD1. CDR1 and CDR2 from the germline V gene are LGHDT and YNNKEL (reference sequence). The CDR3 sequence is 14 residues long. J lost 2 bases, V lost 8 bases, and 4 bases had no gene match. Here the CDR3 DNA reads TGTGCCAGCCTGGACAGGGGGCTTAACACTGAAGCTTTCTTT. Translated: CASLDRGLNTEAFF.

J is TRBJ1-5 and V is TRBV4-1; 7 nucleotides match TRBD1. After removal of 0 bases from V and 0 bases from J, the junction contained 20 bases not matched to a gene. This CDR3 has 22 residues. CDR1 and CDR2 (germline): MGHRA, YSYEKL. The CDR3: CASSQDPKAATQGVYSNQPQHF. The CDR3 coding sequence is TGCGCCAGCAGCCAAGATCCCAAGGCGGCAACTCAGGGGGTATATAGCAATCAGCCCCAGCATTTT.

The chain carries TRBV5-1 and TRBJ1-1, with D unresolved. V was trimmed by 0 bases and J by 0 bases, leaving 9 bases between them. Germline-derived CDR1 and CDR2 are SGHRS and YFSETQ. The CDR3 length is 15 residues. CDR3 nucleotides: TGCGCCAGCAGCTTGGCACGGACTTTGAACACTGAAGCTTTCTTT. This codes for CASSLARTLNTEAFF.

This chain links TRBV24-1 with TRBJ1-1, with 9 bases identical to TRBD1. J lost 1 base, V lost 7 bases, and 6 bases had no gene match. The germline V gene encodes CDR1 KGHDR and CDR2 SFDVKD. The CDR3 extends over 15 amino acids. CDR3 in amino acids: CATRDRGSKNTEAFF. DNA for the CDR3: TGTGCCACCAGGGACAGGGGATCTAAGAACACTGAAGCTTTCTTT.

The rearrangement joins TRBV15 to TRBJ2-5, with TRBD1 matching over 8 bases. V lost 0 bases, J lost 1 base, and 4 bases stayed unmatched. Germline V gene data show CDR1 as LNHNV and CDR2 as YYDKDF (reference sequence). The CDR3 is 16 residues long. CDR3 sequence reads: CATSRDRDRIQETQYF. DNA for the CDR3: TGTGCCACCAGCAGAGATAGGGACAGGATCCAAGAGACCCAGTACTTC.

The chain has TRBV5-1 and TRBJ2-5; TRBD1 agrees at 10 bases. Per the germline V gene, CDR1 is SGHRS and CDR2 is YFSETQ. With 4 bases clipped from V and 6 bases from J, the junction kept 9 bases outside the gene matches. CDR3 length: 15 amino acids. DNA of the CDR3: TGCGCCAGCAGCCAACCCGGGACAGGGGCCCAGACCCAGTACTTC. This codes for CASSQPGTGAQTQYF.

V gene TRBV9 combines with J gene TRBJ2-5; TRBD1 aligns across 7 bases. There are 14 residues in the CDR3. The J segment lost 5 bases and the V segment lost 2 bases, leaving 6 bases of the junction unmatched. CDR1 and CDR2 (germline): SGDLS, YYNGEE. CDR3 sequence (DNA): TGTGCCAGCAGCGTTCGACAGGGTGCCGAGACCCAGTACTTC. Translation gives CASSVRQGAETQYF.

V gene TRBV5-1 combines with J gene TRBJ1-1; possibly TRBD1 for D (6 bases). CDR1 is SGHRS, CDR2 YFSETQ, per germline. Trimming removed 3 bases from V and 5 bases from J, with 17 bases in between. CDR3 length: 15 amino acids. The CDR3 nucleotides are TGCGCCAGCAGCTGGGCAACAGGGTCGGGAACTGAAGCTTTCTTT. Translated: CASSWATGSGTEAFF. Supplemented by reference TRBV5-1 and TRBJ1-1, the full variable domain reads KAGVTQTPRYLIKTRGQQVTLSCSPISGHRSVSWYQQTPGQGLQFLFEYFSETQRNKGNFPGRFSGRQFSNSRSEMNVSTLELGDSALYLCASSWATGSGTEAFFGQGTRLTVV.